The 13 T cell receptor beta chains below come from one sample, sequenced in a study of blood T cell repertoires in COVID-19. Sequencing used immunoSEQ multiplex PCR; TCRdb keeps in-frame clones, though not all of them. This table has about 670,000 clones, about nine tenths appearing once. Sequencing input: peripheral blood. Receptors originate from a woman aged 18 to 35 with acute or convalescent COVID-19.

The genes are TRBV9 and TRBJ1-4, with 8 bases fitting TRBD1. V dropped 3 bases and J dropped 2; count of bases not matched to a gene: 3. Germline CDR1 reads SGDLS; CDR2 reads YYNGEE. The CDR3 loop spans 15 amino acids. The CDR3 bases are TGTGCCAGCAGCGGACGGACAGGGACTAATGAAAAACTGTTTTTT. As protein: CASSGRTGTNEKLFF. Variable domain in full (rest from reference TRBV9 and TRBJ1-4): DSGVTQTPKHLITATGQRVTLRCSPRSGDLSVYWYQQSLDQGLQFLIQYYNGEERAKGNILERFSAQQFPDLHSELNLSSLELGDSALYFCASSGRTGTNEKLFFGSGTQLSVL.

This chain connects TRBV27 to TRBJ2-6; tentative D call: TRBD1 (6 bases). Deletions cut 7 bases from V and 0 bases from J, with 10 bases between. Germline V CDR1 and CDR2: MNHEY, SMNVEV (reference sequence). CDR3 length: 15 amino acids. Here the CDR3 reads CASTSGVSGANVLTF. The CDR3 region has the DNA TGTGCCAGCACCTCAGGGGTCTCTGGGGCCAACGTCCTGACTTTC.

The V call is TRBV19, the J call TRBJ2-5, with D unclear. The CDR3 runs 15 residues. V was shortened by 3 bases and J by 2 bases, with 13 bases between the two germline ends. CDR1 is LNHDA, CDR2 SQIVND, per germline (reference sequence). CDR3 nucleotide sequence: TGTGCCAGTAGTATCGTGACTGGAATACAAGAGACCCAGTACTTC. Its protein product is CASSIVTGIQETQYF.

V and J are TRBV11-2 and TRBJ1-3, with 11 bases that match TRBD1. The CDR3 has 17 residues. Unmatched junction bases numbered 8, after V lost 5 bases and J lost 2 bases. Germline V gene data show CDR1 as SGHAT and CDR2 as FQNNGV. DNA of the CDR3: TGTGCCAGCAGCATGGACAGGGGGCGAACTGCTGGAAACACCATATATTTT. It translates to CASSMDRGRTAGNTIYF.

This chain uses TRBV5-5 with TRBJ1-5, with D possibly TRBD1 on 5 matching bases. CDR3 length equals 16 residues. Looked up from germline, CDR1 is SGHKS and CDR2 is YYEKEE (reference sequence). The germline V and J ends were trimmed by 0 bases and 2 bases, with 12 bases remaining between them. CDR3 coding DNA: TGTGCCAGCAGCTTGGATTGGGGGGTTGGCAATCAGCCCCAGCATTTT. This encodes CASSLDWGVGNQPQHF.

This chain links TRBV7-2 with TRBJ2-6; no clear D gene. V lost 5 bases and J 0 bases, leaving 11 bases between the germline ends. The CDR3 consists of 16 residues. In germline, CDR1 is SGHTA, CDR2 FQGNSA. In DNA, the CDR3 is TGTGCCAGCAGCCTGGGCCCGAGCTCTGGGGCCAACGTCCTGACTTTC. The encoded protein is CASSLGPSSGANVLTF.

The chain links TRBV9 to TRBJ2-7; 7 bases match TRBD1. J gave up 0 bases and V 3 bases, and 9 bases lay outside the gene matches. Germline V gives CDR1 SGDLS, CDR2 YYNGEE. This CDR3 contains 16 residues. CDR3 coding DNA: TGTGCCAGCAGCGCCGAAGGGGGCGCGAGCTCCTACGAGCAGTACTTC. Amino acid sequence: CASSAEGGASSYEQYF.

The chain has TRBV6-2 or TRBV6-3 and TRBJ1-1; 7 bases fit TRBD1. V gave up 4 bases and J gave up 2 bases; unmatched junction bases: 4. CDR3 length: 14 amino acids. Germline assignment: CDR1 MNHEY and CDR2 SVGEGT. The CDR3 loop reads CASSSGQINTEAFF. The DNA of the CDR3 is TGTGCCAGCAGTTCGGGACAGATAAACACTGAAGCTTTCTTT.

The V gene is TRBV19, the J gene TRBJ1-3; a possible D gene is TRBD1 (6 bases). Germline V CDR1 and CDR2: LNHDA, SQIVND (reference sequence). This CDR3 is built from 13 residues. V was trimmed by 5 bases and J by 14 bases, leaving 19 bases between them. Written as DNA, the CDR3 is TGTGCCAGTAGTGCTGAAACCGGGACATGGGTATATTTT. This sequence encodes CASSAETGTWVYF. The full variable domain, rest sourced from reference TRBV19 and TRBJ1-3, is DGGITQSPKYLFRKEGQNVTLSCEQNLNHDAMYWYRQDPGQGLRLIYYSQIVNDFQKGDIAEGYSVSREKKESFPLTVTSAQKNPTAFYLCASSAETGTWVYFGEGSWLTVV.

V and J are TRBV5-4 and TRBJ1-2; D is ambiguous. The CDR3 contains 15 residues. Deletions cut 4 bases from V and 5 bases from J, with 18 bases between. The germline V gene has CDR1 SGHNT and CDR2 YYREEE (reference sequence). CDR3 sequence (DNA): TGTGCCAGCAGCCCTGAGTTTGATCCGGGGTATGGCTACACCTTC. This sequence encodes CASSPEFDPGYGYTF. The full variable domain, completed using reference TRBV5-4 and TRBJ1-2, is ETGVTQSPTHLIKTRGQQVTLRCSSQSGHNTVSWYQQALGQGPQFIFQYYREEENGRGNFPPRFSGLQFPNYSSELNVNALELDDSALYLCASSPEFDPGYGYTFGSGTRLTVV.

V and J are TRBV15 and TRBJ1-4, with a possible D match to TRBD1 (5 bases). The CDR3 consists of 17 residues. CDR1 is LNHNV and CDR2 is YYDKDF in the germline V gene (reference sequence). Trimming left V 0 bases short and J 6 bases short, with 17 bases between. CDR3 nucleotide sequence: TGTGCCACCAGCAGAGAAGGAGGGGACGGTGGCTATGAAAAACTGTTTTTT. This translates into CATSREGGDGGYEKLFF. The variable domain in full, completed from reference TRBV15 and TRBJ1-4, reads DAMVIQNPRYQVTQFGKPVTLSCSQTLNHNVMYWYQQKSSQAPKLLFHYYDKDFNNEADTPDNFQSRRPNTSFCFLDIRSPGLGDTAMYLCATSREGGDGGYEKLFFGSGTQLSVL.

The chain employs TRBV6-5 and TRBJ1-5, with a weak D call TRBD1 (5 bases). Germline values: CDR1 MNHEY, CDR2 SVGAGI. V was shortened by 6 bases and J by 4 bases, with 13 bases between the two germline ends. The CDR3 is 14 residues long. CDR3 loop: CASSLTDRNQPQHF. CDR3 sequence (DNA): TGTGCCAGCAGCCTCACCGACAGAAATCAGCCCCAGCATTTT.

The chain couples TRBV4-3 to TRBJ1-2; 8 nucleotides align to TRBD1. CDR1 is LGHNA, CDR2 YSLEER, per germline. The CDR3 totals 16 residues. Trimming took 1 base from V and 3 from J; bases not matched to a gene: 7. This chain's CDR3 is CASSQAGTGRYYGYTF. The DNA for the CDR3 is TGCGCCAGCAGCCAAGCGGGGACAGGACGATACTATGGCTACACCTTC.